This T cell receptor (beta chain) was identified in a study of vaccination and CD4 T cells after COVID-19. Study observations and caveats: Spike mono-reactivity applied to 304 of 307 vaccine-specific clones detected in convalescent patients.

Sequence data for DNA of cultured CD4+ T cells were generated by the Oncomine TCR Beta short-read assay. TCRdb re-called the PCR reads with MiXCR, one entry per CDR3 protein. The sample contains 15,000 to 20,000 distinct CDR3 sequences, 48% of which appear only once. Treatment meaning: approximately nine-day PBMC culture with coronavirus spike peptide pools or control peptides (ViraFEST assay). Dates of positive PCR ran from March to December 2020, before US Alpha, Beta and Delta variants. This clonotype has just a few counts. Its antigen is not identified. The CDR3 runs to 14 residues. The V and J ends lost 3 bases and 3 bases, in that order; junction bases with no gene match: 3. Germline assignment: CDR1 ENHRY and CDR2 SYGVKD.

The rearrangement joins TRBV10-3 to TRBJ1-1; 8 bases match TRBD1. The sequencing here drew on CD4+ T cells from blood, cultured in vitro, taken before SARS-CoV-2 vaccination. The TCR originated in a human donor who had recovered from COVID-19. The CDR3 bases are TGTGCCATCAGTGACAGGGGGCGCGACACTGAAGCTTTCTTT. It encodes CAISDRGRDTEAFF.